Below are 12 T cell receptor beta chains sequenced from a single sample in a study of shared T cell receptors in the human thymus. This table comes from immunoSEQ multiplex PCR, and its TCRdb copy is limited to in-frame clones, with some not included. The data show approximately 760,000 clones, 80% to 90% seen once. These records were also assigned to another study, of human thymus T cells.

What was sequenced was thymocytes. The receptors shown here come from a girl under three years old with a congenital heart defect.

This rearrangement joins TRBV10-3 to TRBJ1-2, with TRBD1 matching over 10 bases. From germline, CDR1 is ENHRY and CDR2 SYGVKD. The J segment lost 0 bases and the V segment lost 8 bases, leaving 6 bases of the junction unmatched. The CDR3 contains 15 residues. As DNA, the CDR3 is TGTGCCATCCATGACAGGGGGCTGGCTAACTATGGCTACACCTTC. It encodes CAIHDRGLANYGYTF.

The rearrangement joins TRBV6-5 to TRBJ1-2, with 8 bases matching TRBD1. Germline trimming cut 2 bases from V and 9 bases from J; bases unmatched to any gene: 11. Per the germline V gene, CDR1 is MNHEY and CDR2 is SVGAGI. This CDR3 has 15 amino acids. CDR3 amino acids: CASSYDRGRAQSYTF. The CDR3 coding sequence is TGTGCCAGCAGTTACGACAGGGGTAGGGCTCAGAGCTACACCTTC.

The chain couples TRBV7-9 to TRBJ2-3; 8 positions match TRBD2. The CDR3 extends over 18 amino acids. Germline-derived CDR1 and CDR2 are SEHNR and FQNEAQ (reference sequence). The trim removed 1 base at V and 6 bases at J, leaving 15 bases unmatched. The CDR3 protein is CASSLGGAGGPILDTQYF. DNA of the CDR3: TGTGCCAGCAGCTTAGGCGGGGCGGGGGGACCAATATTGGATACGCAGTATTTT.

The gene calls are TRBV9 and TRBJ2-5, with 7 bases that match TRBD1. Germline CDR1 is SGDLS and CDR2 is YYNGEE. The CDR3 length is 15 residues. After removal of 3 bases from V and 1 base from J, the junction contained 6 bases not matched to a gene. The CDR3 DNA reads as TGTGCCAGCAGCGGTGGACAGGAGTCCCAAGAGACCCAGTACTTC. The encoded protein is CASSGGQESQETQYF. Drawing the rest from reference TRBV9 and TRBJ2-5, the complete variable domain is DSGVTQTPKHLITATGQRVTLRCSPRSGDLSVYWYQQSLDQGLQFLIQYYNGEERAKGNILERFSAQQFPDLHSELNLSSLELGDSALYFCASSGGQESQETQYFGPGTRLLVL.

CDR3 coding DNA: TGTGCCAGCAGTGCCCTTCAAGACAGGGGGAGCTCTGGGGCCAACGTCCTGACTTTC. This translates into CASSALQDRGSSGANVLTF. The V and J genes are TRBV28 and TRBJ2-6; 9 bases line up with TRBD1. Germline CDR1 MDHEN, CDR2 SYDVKM. The ends lost 5 bases at V and 0 bases at J; junction bases unmatched: 11. The CDR3 loop spans 19 amino acids.

V usage is TRBV6-6 and J usage is TRBJ1-3, with D possibly TRBD1 on 6 matching bases. Germline values: CDR1 MNHNY, CDR2 SVGAGI (reference sequence). This CDR3 contains 13 residues. Trimming pared 8 bases from V and 5 bases from J, leaving 13 bases between. The CDR3 nucleotides read TGTGCCAGCTCCAGGGGTATTCGAAACACCATATATTTT. Amino acid sequence: CASSRGIRNTIYF.

The chain has TRBV6-4 and TRBJ2-1; 13 bases line up with TRBD2. CDR1 is MRHNA and CDR2 is SNTAGT in the germline V gene. Trimming took 7 bases from V and 8 from J; bases not matched to a gene: 5. CDR3 length: 14 residues. CDR3: CASTRLAGGYEQFF. Written as DNA, the CDR3 is TGTGCCAGCACTCGACTAGCGGGGGGCTATGAGCAGTTCTTC.

V is TRBV5-6 and J is TRBJ2-6; D is uncertain. The CDR3 length is 15 residues. The germline CDR1 and CDR2 sequences are SGHDT and YYEEEE. The V gene lost 0 bases and the J gene lost 0 bases, with 4 bases spanning the gap. CDR3 sequence reads: CASSLGLSGANVLTF. CDR3 DNA sequence: TGTGCCAGCAGCTTGGGACTCTCTGGGGCCAACGTCCTGACTTTC.

Remarks on this clone: In the same sample, other DNA sequences code for this CDR3. The V call is TRBV23-1, the J call TRBJ2-7; the D gene is possibly TRBD1 (6 bases). TRBV23-1 is an open reading frame whose function is uncertain. This CDR3 comprises 17 residues. Trimming removed 4 bases from V and 0 bases from J, with 19 bases in between. The CDR3 sequence is CASSPPPDRGYSYEQYF. In nucleotides, the CDR3 is TGCGCCAGCAGTCCGCCTCCGGACAGAGGGTACTCCTACGAGCAGTACTTC.

The chain joins TRBV7-6 to TRBJ2-7; D is perhaps TRBD1 (5 bases). Germline V CDR1 and CDR2: SGHVS, FNYEAQ. The V end was cut by 5 bases, the J end by 7 bases, with 9 bases between. The CDR3 spans 11 residues. CDR3 in amino acids: CASSQGGEQYF. In DNA form, the CDR3 reads TGTGCCAGCAGCCAGGGTGGGGAGCAGTACTTC.

This clone was seen just once. The CDR3 reads CASSRTGTEAYEQYF. Here the CDR3 DNA reads TGTGCCAGTAGCAGGACCGGGACAGAGGCCTACGAGCAGTACTTC. This chain links TRBV19 with TRBJ2-7; 7 bases agree with TRBD1. V dropped 6 bases and J dropped 2; count of bases not matched to a gene: 10. There are 15 residues in the CDR3. Germline CDR1 reads LNHDA; CDR2 reads SQIVND (reference sequence).

The rearrangement links TRBV6-1 to TRBJ1-4; no clear D. This CDR3 spans 14 amino acids. The V end was cut by 7 bases, the J end by 4 bases, with 13 bases between. Germline V gene lookup returns CDR1 MNHNS and CDR2 SASEGT. The CDR3 reads CASTTTKVNEKLFF. As DNA, the CDR3 is TGTGCCAGCACGACTACAAAGGTTAATGAAAAACTGTTTTTT.